The entry below describes one TCR beta chain. The data derive from a study of blood T cell repertoires in COVID-19. Study-wide background: The study drew acute and convalescent COVID-19 samples from the United States, Italy and Spain. Sources were T cells, B-cell-depleted T cells, or PBMCs; the material itself was cDNA or gDNA.

Followed longitudinally, the Seattle patients had been enrolled during active infection. Source study methods: Estimated nucleated cell counts came from reference gene primer amplification. The protocol was immunoSEQ multiplex PCR, while the TCRdb copy is restricted to in-frame clones and leaves out a portion. That table furnishes V, J and clone size, whereas the DNA furnished D and trimming. The sample has 150,000 to 250,000 clones, 75% to 85% seen once. The sequenced material came from peripheral blood. The TCR originated in a middle-aged woman with COVID-19, enrolled during active disease.

Here the CDR3 reads CASSVDSGNGYTF. DNA for the CDR3: TGTGCCAGCAGTGTAGACAGTGGAAATGGCTACACCTTC. The chain joins TRBV2 to TRBJ1-2; perhaps TRBD1 as D (5 bases). Trimming removed 4 bases from V and 6 bases from J, with 12 bases in between. The CDR3 length is 13 residues. The germline CDR1 and CDR2 sequences are SNHLY and FYNNEI. Complete variable domain (other parts from reference TRBV2 and TRBJ1-2): EPEVTQTPSHQVTQMGQEVILRCVPISNHLYFYWYRQILGQKVEFLVSFYNNEISEKSEIFDDQFSVERPDGSNFTLKIRSTKLEDSAMYFCASSVDSGNGYTFGSGTRLTVV.